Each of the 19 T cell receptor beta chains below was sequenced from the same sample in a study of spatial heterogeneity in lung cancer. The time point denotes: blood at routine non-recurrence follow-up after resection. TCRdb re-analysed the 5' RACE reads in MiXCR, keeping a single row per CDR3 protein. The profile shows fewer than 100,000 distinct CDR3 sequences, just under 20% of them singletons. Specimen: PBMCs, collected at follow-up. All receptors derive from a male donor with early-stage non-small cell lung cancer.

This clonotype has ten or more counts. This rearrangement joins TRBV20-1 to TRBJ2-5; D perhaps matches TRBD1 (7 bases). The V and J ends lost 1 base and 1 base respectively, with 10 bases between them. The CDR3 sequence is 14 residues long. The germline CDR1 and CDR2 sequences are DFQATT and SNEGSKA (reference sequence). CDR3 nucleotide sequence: TGCAGTGCTAGAGGCGGGACAGCCCAAGAGACCCAGTACTTC. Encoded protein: CSARGGTAQETQYF.

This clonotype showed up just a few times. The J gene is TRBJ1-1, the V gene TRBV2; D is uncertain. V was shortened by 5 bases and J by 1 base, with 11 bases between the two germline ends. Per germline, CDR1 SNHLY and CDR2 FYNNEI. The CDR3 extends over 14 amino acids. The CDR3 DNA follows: TGTGCCAGCAGTCTATTCGACCAGAACACTGAAGCTTTCTTT. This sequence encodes CASSLFDQNTEAFF.

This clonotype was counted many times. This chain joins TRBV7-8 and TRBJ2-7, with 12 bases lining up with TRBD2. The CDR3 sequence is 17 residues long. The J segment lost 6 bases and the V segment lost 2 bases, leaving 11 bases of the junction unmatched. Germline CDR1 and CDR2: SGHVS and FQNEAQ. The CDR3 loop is CASSLLRAGLAGLEQYF. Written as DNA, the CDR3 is TGTGCCAGCAGCTTACTCCGCGCAGGACTAGCGGGGCTCGAGCAGTACTTC.

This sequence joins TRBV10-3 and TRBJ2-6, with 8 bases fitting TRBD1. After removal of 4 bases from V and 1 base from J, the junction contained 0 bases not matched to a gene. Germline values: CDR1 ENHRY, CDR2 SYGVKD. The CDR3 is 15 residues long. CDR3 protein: CAISGTGSGANVLTF. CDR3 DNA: TGTGCCATCAGTGGGACAGGGTCTGGGGCCAACGTCCTGACTTTC.

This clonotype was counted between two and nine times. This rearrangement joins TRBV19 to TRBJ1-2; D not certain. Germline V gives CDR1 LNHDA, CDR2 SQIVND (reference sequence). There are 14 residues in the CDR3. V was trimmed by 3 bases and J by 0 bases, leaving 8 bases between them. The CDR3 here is CASSIHLTNYGYTF. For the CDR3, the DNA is TGTGCCAGTAGTATCCACTTGACTAACTATGGCTACACCTTC.

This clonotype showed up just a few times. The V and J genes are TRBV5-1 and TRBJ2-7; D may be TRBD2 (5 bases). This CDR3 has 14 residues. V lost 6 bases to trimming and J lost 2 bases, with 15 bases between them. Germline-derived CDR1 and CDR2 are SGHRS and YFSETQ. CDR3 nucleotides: TGCGCCAGCAAGAGCGGCCCCGGTGCCTACGAGCAGTACTTC. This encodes CASKSGPGAYEQYF.

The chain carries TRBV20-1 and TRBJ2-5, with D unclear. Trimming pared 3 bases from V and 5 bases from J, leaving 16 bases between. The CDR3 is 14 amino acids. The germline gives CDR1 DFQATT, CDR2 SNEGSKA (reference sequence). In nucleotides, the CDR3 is TGCAGTGCTAGCGTTCCCCGAGACTCGGAGACCCAGTACTTC. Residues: CSASVPRDSETQYF.

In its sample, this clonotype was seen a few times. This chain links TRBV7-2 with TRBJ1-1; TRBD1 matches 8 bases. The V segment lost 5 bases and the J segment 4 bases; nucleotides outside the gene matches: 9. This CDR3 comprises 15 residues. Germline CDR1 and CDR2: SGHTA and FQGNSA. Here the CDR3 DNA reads TGTGCCAGCAGCCCAGGGGGCAGCGGGGGCACTGAAGCTTTCTTT. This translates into CASSPGGSGGTEAFF. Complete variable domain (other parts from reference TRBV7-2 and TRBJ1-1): GAGVSQSPSNKVTEKGKDVELRCDPISGHTALYWYRQSLGQGLEFLIYFQGNSAPDKSGLPSDRFSAERTGGSVSTLTIQRTQQEDSAVYLCASSPGGSGGTEAFFGQGTRLTVV.

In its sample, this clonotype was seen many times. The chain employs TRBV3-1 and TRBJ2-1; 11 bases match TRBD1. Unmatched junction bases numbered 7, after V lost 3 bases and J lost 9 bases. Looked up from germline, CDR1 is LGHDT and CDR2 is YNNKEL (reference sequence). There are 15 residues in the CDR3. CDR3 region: CASSQLGQGAGEQFF. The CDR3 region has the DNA TGTGCCAGCAGCCAGCTCGGACAGGGGGCGGGTGAGCAGTTCTTC.

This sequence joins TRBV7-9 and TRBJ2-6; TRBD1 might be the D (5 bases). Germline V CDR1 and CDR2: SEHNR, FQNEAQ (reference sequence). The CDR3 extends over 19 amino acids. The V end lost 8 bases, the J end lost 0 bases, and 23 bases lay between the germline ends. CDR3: CASPIFVPQGSSGANVLTF. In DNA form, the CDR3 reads TGTGCCAGCCCCATTTTTGTGCCCCAGGGCTCCTCTGGGGCCAACGTCCTGACTTTC.

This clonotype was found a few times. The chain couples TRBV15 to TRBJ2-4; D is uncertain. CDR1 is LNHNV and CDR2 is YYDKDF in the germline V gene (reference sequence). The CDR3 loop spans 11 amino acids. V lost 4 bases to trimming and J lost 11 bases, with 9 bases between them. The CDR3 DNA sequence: TGTGCCACCAGCACTAGGAGTCTTCAGTACTTC. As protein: CATSTRSLQYF.

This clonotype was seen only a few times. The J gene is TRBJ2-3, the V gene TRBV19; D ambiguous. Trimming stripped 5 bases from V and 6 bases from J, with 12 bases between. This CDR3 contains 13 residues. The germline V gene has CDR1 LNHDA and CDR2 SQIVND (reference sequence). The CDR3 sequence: CASSGYYLDTQYF. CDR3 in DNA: TGTGCCAGTAGTGGTTATTACCTGGATACGCAGTATTTT.

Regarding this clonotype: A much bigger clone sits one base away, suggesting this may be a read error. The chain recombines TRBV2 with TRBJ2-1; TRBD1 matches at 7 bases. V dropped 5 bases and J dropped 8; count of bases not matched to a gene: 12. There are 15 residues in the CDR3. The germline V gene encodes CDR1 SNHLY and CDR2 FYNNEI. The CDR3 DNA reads TGTGCCAGCAGTTTGGACAGGCCGAGTTACGATGAGCAGTTCTTC. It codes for CASSLDRPSYDEQFF.

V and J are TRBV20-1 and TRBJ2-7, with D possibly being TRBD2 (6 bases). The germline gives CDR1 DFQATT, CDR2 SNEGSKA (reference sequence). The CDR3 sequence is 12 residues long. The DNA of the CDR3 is TGCAGCACTAGCAGCAGCTCCTACGAGCAGTACTTC. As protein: CSTSSSSYEQYF.

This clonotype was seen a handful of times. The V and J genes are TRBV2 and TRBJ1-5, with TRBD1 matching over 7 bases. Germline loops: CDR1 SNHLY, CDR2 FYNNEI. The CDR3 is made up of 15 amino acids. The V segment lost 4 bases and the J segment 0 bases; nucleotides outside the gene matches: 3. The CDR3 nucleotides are TGTGCCAGCAGTGGGGGGACAGATAGCAATCAGCCCCAGCATTTT. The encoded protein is CASSGGTDSNQPQHF.

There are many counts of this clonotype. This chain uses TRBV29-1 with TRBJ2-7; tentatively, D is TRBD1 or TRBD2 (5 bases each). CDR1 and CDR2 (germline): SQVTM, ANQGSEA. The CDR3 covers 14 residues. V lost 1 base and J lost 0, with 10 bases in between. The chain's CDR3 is CSVEGDGYSYEQYF. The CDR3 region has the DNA TGCAGCGTTGAAGGGGACGGATACTCCTACGAGCAGTACTTC.

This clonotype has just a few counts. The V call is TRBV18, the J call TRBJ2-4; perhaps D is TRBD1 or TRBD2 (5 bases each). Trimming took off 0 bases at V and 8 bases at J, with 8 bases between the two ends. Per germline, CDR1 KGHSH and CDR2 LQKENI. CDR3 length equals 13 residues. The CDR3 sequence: CASSPPGVDIQYF. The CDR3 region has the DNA TGTGCCAGCTCACCACCGGGGGTAGACATTCAGTACTTC.

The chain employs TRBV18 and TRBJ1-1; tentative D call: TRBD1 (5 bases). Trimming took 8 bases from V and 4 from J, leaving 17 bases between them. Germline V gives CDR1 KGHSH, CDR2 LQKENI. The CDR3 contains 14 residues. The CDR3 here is CASGRATGGTEAFF. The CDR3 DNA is TGTGCCAGCGGAAGGGCCACGGGGGGCACTGAAGCTTTCTTT.

The chain's CDR3 is CASTPGQGNQPQHF. The CDR3 region has the DNA TGTGCCAGTACTCCGGGGCAGGGCAATCAGCCCCAGCATTTT. This chain connects TRBV19 to TRBJ1-5; possible D gene TRBD1, 5 bases. This CDR3 has 14 amino acids. Trimming took 7 bases from V and 2 from J, leaving 12 bases between them. Germline V lookup: CDR1 LNHDA, CDR2 SQIVND (reference sequence). The entire variable domain, with the rest obtained from reference TRBV19 and TRBJ1-5, is as follows: DGGITQSPKYLFRKEGQNVTLSCEQNLNHDAMYWYRQDPGQGLRLIYYSQIVNDFQKGDIAEGYSVSREKKESFPLTVTSAQKNPTAFYLCASTPGQGNQPQHFGDGTRLSIL.